Detailed here is one T cell receptor beta chain. Its antigen is as yet unknown. Naive CD8 cells lacked CD45RO, underwent positive selection for CCR7 and left out terminally differentiated effector memory CD45RA+ cells. Caucasian adults residing in Nashville, Tennessee made up all the donors. The sample belongs to a study of shared clonotypes between healthy human individuals. Study-wide results and caveats: Non-shared clonotypes had lower generation probabilities than those shared by all four donors. The donor pool, a small one, limited the genetic and exposure-history diversity represented.

The assay was immunoSEQ multiplex PCR, and TCRdb's table has in-frame clones only and misses some. The sample includes roughly 890,000 clones, around 92% seen only once; the top ten take around 24%. V was pared by 4 bases and J by 6 bases, with 19 bases between. Per the germline V gene, CDR1 is MNHEY and CDR2 is SVGAGI. The length of the CDR3 is 15 residues. Sample: naive CD8+ T cells sorted from blood. The clonotype originates from a man in his thirties or forties in good health. V gene TRBV6-5 combines with J gene TRBJ2-7; a weak D match, TRBD1 (5 bases). The CDR3 nucleotides are TGTGCCAGCAGTTCACCAGGGCGTGGATGGACCGAGCAGTACTTC. Protein product: CASSSPGRGWTEQYF.